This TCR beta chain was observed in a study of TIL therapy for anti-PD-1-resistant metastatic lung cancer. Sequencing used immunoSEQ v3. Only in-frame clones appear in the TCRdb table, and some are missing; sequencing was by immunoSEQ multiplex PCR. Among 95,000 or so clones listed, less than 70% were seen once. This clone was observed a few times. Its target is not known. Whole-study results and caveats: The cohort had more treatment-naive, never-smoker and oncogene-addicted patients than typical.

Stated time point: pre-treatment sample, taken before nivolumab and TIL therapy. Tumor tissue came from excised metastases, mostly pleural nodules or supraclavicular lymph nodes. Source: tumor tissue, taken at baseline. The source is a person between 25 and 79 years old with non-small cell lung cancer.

DNA of the CDR3: TGCGCCAGCAGCTTGGAAGCGGGGACAGAGACCCAGTACTTC. This translates into CASSLEAGTETQYF. V gene TRBV5-1 combines with J gene TRBJ2-5; 7 nucleotides line up with TRBD2. The CDR3 consists of 14 residues. From germline, CDR1 is SGHRS and CDR2 YFSETQ. V was clipped by 0 bases and J by 4 bases; unmatched bases: 3.